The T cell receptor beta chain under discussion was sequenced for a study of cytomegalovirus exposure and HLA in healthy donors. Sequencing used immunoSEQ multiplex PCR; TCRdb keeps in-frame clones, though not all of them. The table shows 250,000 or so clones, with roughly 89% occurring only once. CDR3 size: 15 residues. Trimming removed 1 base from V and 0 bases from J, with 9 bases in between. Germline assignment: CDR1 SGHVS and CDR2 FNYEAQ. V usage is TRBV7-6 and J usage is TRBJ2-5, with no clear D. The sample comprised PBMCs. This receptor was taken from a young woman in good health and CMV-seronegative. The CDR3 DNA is TGTGCCAGCAGCTTAGTACCAGAGGACCAAGAGACCCAGTACTTC. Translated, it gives CASSLVPEDQETQYF.